The rows below give T cell receptor beta chains drawn from one sample of a study of T cell responses to AZD1222 COVID-19 vaccine. The protocol was immunoSEQ multiplex PCR, while the TCRdb copy is restricted to in-frame clones and leaves out a portion. This table holds 99,000 or so clones, about 85% found once. The sample in question was peripheral blood, obtained on day 0 of AZD1222 vaccination. All receptors derive from an adult in good health. The CDR3 runs from the conserved cysteine through the conserved F or W. A D gene is named only where the DNA matches it firmly.

V,J,D,CDR3
TRBV12-3/TRBV12-4,TRBJ1-2,NA,CASSLGVGAGYTF
TRBV5-4,TRBJ2-1,TRBD1,CASSYDRAVNEQFF
TRBV10-3,TRBJ1-4,NA,CAISSGGANEKLFF
TRBV29-1,TRBJ1-2,NA,CSVERGSYGYTF
TRBV7-8,TRBJ2-3,TRBD2,CASSSGGPDTQYF
TRBV7-6,TRBJ2-5,NA,CASSLVVRGALQETQYF
TRBV7-8,TRBJ1-1,TRBD1,CASSLGGRNTEAFF
TRBV7-3,TRBJ2-5,NA,CASSLRAEETQYF
TRBV18,TRBJ1-1,NA,CASSPLPQGGKGNTEAFF
TRBV4-2,TRBJ1-2,TRBD1,CASSQDWQGGSGYGYTF
TRBV5-1,TRBJ2-1,NA,CASSLLQGRDEQFF
TRBV6-6,TRBJ2-2,TRBD1,CASSYSGTGSGGELFF
TRBV5-1,TRBJ2-1,NA,CASSLVAYNEQFF
TRBV9,TRBJ2-7,NA,CASSVGGFTYEQYF
TRBV30,TRBJ1-1,NA,CAWMRQSEAFF
TRBV25-1,TRBJ1-1,NA,CASSEGGNTEAFF
TRBV19,TRBJ2-3,NA,CATSVAGSTDTQYF